The clone carrying this T cell receptor beta chain was counted between two and nine times. Other DNA sequences in this specimen translate into the identical CDR3. The data were obtained in a study of blood T cell repertoires in COVID-19. Study at large: Sites across the United States, Italy and Spain contributed samples from acute and convalescent COVID-19. T cells, B-cell-depleted T cells, or PBMCs provided the cDNA or gDNA that served as material.

Repertoires were generated with immunoSEQ multiplex PCR, while TCRdb's copy carries only in-frame clones and drops some. The table has around 230,000 clones, roughly 80% seen once. The sequenced sample consisted of peripheral blood. The TCR was taken from a woman at least 80 years old with acute or convalescent COVID-19.

The DNA of the CDR3 is TGCAGCGTTGGACAGGGCGGCAATCAGCCCCAGCATTTT. Translation: CSVGQGGNQPQHF. This chain links TRBV29-1 with TRBJ1-5; 7 bases match TRBD1. This CDR3 comprises 13 residues. Germline CDR1 is SQVTM and CDR2 is ANQGSEA. Trimming removed 4 bases from V and 2 bases from J; junction bases left unmatched: 2. The whole variable domain, filled in from reference TRBV29-1 and TRBJ1-5, reads SAVISQKPSRDICQRGTSLTIQCQVDSQVTMMFWYRQQPGQSLTLIATANQGSEATYESGFVIDKFPISRPNLTFSTLTVSNMSPEDSSIYLCSVGQGGNQPQHFGDGTRLSIL.